The T cell receptor (beta chain) described here comes from a study of blood T cells in healthy people across ages. This clonotype was counted a few times. Its antigen remains unidentified. General study findings and limits: There was a strong correlation between TCR beta diversity and naive T cell percentage.

Germline loops: CDR1 MNHEY, CDR2 SVGAGI. The CDR3 is made up of 14 amino acids. With V trimmed by 5 bases and J by 5 bases, 6 bases remained unmatched. With a J-beta primer mix and a sample-barcoded 5' primer, a second PCR ran about 7 to 12 cycles. Each CDR3 protein gets one entry after TCRdb re-called the 5' RACE reads with MiXCR. The top ten clones hold 3.7% of a sample with some 800,000 distinct CDR3 sequences, about 25% of them seen once. This sample was shared with a second study, whose subject was T cells of mothers and their children. That work contributes: Biologically related mothers and children overlapped slightly more than unrelated pairs, a non-significant difference.

The sequence derives from a boy between 5 and 17 years old in good health. Sequencing was done on a sample of blood. The J gene is TRBJ1-5, the V gene TRBV6-5, with 7 nucleotides matching TRBD1. CDR3 sequence reads: CASSVGDRDQPQHF. CDR3 DNA: TGTGCCAGCAGTGTTGGGGACAGAGATCAGCCCCAGCATTTT.